A single sample gave rise to the 5 T cell receptor beta chains below, sequenced in a study of T cell responses to AZD1222 COVID-19 vaccine. Clones were read by immunoSEQ multiplex PCR, and TCRdb kept only the in-frame ones, dropping some. This table holds approximately 180,000 clones, around 90% found once. Sequenced here: peripheral blood, sampled 28 days after the second dose of the MenACWY control vaccine. Receptor source: an adult who received the MenACWY meningococcal vaccine as a control.

J is TRBJ2-7 and V is TRBV9, with D perhaps TRBD2 (5 bases). Germline CDR1 is SGDLS and CDR2 is YYNGEE. Trimming removed 0 bases at V and 0 bases at J, with 13 bases between. The CDR3 is 16 residues long. CDR3 loop: CASSVGPVGSSYEQYF. The DNA for the CDR3 is TGTGCCAGCAGCGTAGGCCCGGTGGGGAGCTCCTACGAGCAGTACTTC.

The chain uses TRBV7-2 and TRBJ2-2; 8 nucleotides agree with TRBD2. The CDR3 consists of 17 residues. Trimming took 5 bases from V and 5 from J; bases not matched to a gene: 13. Per the germline V gene, CDR1 is SGHTA and CDR2 is FQGNSA. The CDR3 is CASSLLVYSGVTGELFF. The CDR3, as DNA: TGTGCCAGCAGCCTACTAGTTTATAGCGGGGTGACCGGGGAGCTGTTTTTT.

V usage is TRBV30 and J usage is TRBJ1-5, with D uncertain. The CDR3 runs to 14 residues. The V gene lost 1 base and the J gene lost 6 bases, with 13 bases spanning the gap. The germline V gene encodes CDR1 GTSNPN and CDR2 SVGIG (reference sequence). The CDR3 loop is CAWSDVGGPQPQHF. CDR3 DNA: TGTGCCTGGAGTGACGTCGGAGGGCCTCAGCCCCAGCATTTT.

A single count supports this clone. The J gene is TRBJ2-5, the V gene TRBV11-1; 12 nucleotides agree with TRBD1. J lost 4 bases, V lost 3 bases, and 6 bases had no gene match. Germline V gene sequence: CDR1 SGHAT, CDR2 FQDESV (reference sequence). The CDR3 is made up of 16 amino acids. Written as DNA, the CDR3 is TGTGCCAGCAGCTTCCTCCGGGACAGGGGGCGAGAGACCCAGTACTTC. Translating it yields CASSFLRDRGRETQYF.

V and J are TRBV15 and TRBJ2-1; 10 bases map to TRBD2. Trimming removed 4 bases from V and 1 base from J; junction bases left unmatched: 7. This CDR3 region has 17 residues. The germline V gene encodes CDR1 LNHNV and CDR2 YYDKDF (reference sequence). CDR3 region: CATSTSSGRRSYNEQFF. The CDR3 bases are TGTGCCACCAGCACCTCTAGCGGGAGAAGGTCCTACAATGAGCAGTTCTTC.